This entry lists 3 T cell receptor beta chains sequenced from one sample in a study of blood T cells in healthy people across ages. The use of a sample-barcoded 5' primer and a J-beta primer mix characterized a second PCR of roughly 6 to 11 cycles. MiXCR was run by TCRdb on the 5' RACE reads, yielding one entry per CDR3 protein. The repertoire holds some 1.5 million distinct CDR3 sequences, roughly 30% seen once, with 6.5% to 8.5% in the top ten. The sequencing input was blood. The receptors here all came from a woman aged 25 to 39 in good health.

This clonotype was counted a single time. A much larger clone lies one base from this, so it may be a read error. V and J are TRBV20-1 and TRBJ2-7; weak D call: TRBD1 (6 bases). The CDR3 is made up of 13 amino acids. From germline, CDR1 is DFQATT and CDR2 SNEGSKA (reference sequence). The CDR3 DNA reads as TGCAGTGCTGAGGACAGTAGCTCCTACGGGCAGTACTTC. This encodes CSAEDSSSYGQYF.

Comment on this clonotype: This may arise from a read error, as a much more abundant clone is one base away. The chain recombines TRBV20-1 with TRBJ2-7, with 7 nucleotides matching TRBD1. V shed 5 bases and J 0 bases; nucleotides not matched to a gene: 7. Germline V CDR1 and CDR2: DFQATT, SNEGSKA (reference sequence). The CDR3 is 14 amino acids. The CDR3 spells CSAFGTESSYEQYF. In DNA form, the CDR3 reads TGCAGTGCTTTTGGGACAGAGAGCTCCTACGAGCAGTACTTC.

This clonotype was seen a handful of times. The rearrangement uses TRBV5-1 and TRBJ2-3; D unresolved. There are 13 residues in the CDR3. In germline, CDR1 is SGHRS, CDR2 YFSETQ. V lost 0 bases, J lost 9 bases, and 11 bases lay in between. CDR3 region: CASSLAGKGTQYF. In DNA, the CDR3 is TGCGCCAGCAGCTTGGCCGGTAAAGGAACGCAGTATTTT. The variable domain in full, completed from reference TRBV5-1 and TRBJ2-3, reads KAGVTQTPRYLIKTRGQQVTLSCSPISGHRSVSWYQQTPGQGLQFLFEYFSETQRNKGNFPGRFSGRQFSNSRSEMNVSTLELGDSALYLCASSLAGKGTQYFGPGTRLTVL.